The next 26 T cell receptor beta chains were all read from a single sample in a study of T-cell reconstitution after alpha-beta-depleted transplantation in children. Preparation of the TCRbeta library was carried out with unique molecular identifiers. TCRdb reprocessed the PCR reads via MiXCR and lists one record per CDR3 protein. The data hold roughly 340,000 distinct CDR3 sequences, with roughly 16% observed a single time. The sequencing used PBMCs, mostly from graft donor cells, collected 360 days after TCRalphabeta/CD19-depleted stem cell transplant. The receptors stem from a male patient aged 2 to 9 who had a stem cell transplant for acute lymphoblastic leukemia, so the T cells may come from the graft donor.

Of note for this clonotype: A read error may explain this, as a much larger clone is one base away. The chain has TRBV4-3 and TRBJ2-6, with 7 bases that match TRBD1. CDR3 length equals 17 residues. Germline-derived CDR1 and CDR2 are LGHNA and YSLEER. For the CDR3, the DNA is TGCGCCAGCAGCCAAGATCGAGGGGGCCTTGGGGCCAACATCCTGACTTTC. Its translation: CASSQDRGGLGANILTF.

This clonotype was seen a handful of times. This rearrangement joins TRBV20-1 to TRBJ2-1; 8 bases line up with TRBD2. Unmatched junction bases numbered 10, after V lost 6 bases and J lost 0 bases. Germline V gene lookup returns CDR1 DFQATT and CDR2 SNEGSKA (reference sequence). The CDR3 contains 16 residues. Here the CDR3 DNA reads TGCAGTGCCCCCCCCCCTCTAGCGGGCTCCTACAATGAGCAGTTCTTC. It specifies CSAPPPLAGSYNEQFF.

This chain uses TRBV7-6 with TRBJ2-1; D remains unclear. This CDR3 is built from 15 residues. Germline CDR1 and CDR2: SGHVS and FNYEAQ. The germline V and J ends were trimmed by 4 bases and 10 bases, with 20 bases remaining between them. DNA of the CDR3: TGTGCCAGCAGCTACGTAGTGGGCCCCTTGAAAGAGCAGTTCTTC. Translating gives CASSYVVGPLKEQFF.

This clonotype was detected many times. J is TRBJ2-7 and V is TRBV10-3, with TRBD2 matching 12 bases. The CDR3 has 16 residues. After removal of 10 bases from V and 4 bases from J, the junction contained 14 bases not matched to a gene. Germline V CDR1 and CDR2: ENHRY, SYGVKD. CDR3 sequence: CATTGGLAGGRYEQYF. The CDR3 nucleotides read TGTGCCACCACGGGGGGGCTAGCGGGAGGGCGATACGAGCAGTACTTC.

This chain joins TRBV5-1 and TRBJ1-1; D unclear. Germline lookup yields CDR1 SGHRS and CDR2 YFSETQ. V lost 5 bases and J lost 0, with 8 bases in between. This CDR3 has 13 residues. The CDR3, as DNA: TGCGCCAGCAGGCTTTTAATGAACACTGAAGCTTTCTTT. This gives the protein CASRLLMNTEAFF.

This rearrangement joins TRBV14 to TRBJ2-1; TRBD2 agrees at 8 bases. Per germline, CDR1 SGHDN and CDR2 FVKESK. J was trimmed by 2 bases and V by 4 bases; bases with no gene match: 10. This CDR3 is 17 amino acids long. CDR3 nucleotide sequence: TGTGCCAGCAGCCTTACGCGGGCGGGAGGTCCCTACAATGAGCAGTTCTTC. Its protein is CASSLTRAGGPYNEQFF.

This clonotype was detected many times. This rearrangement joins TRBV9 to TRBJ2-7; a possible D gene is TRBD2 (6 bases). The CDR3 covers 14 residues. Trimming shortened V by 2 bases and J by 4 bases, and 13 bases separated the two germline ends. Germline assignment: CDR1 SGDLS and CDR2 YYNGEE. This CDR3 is CASSVGGMGYEQYF. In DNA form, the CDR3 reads TGTGCCAGCAGCGTGGGCGGGATGGGGTACGAGCAGTACTTC.

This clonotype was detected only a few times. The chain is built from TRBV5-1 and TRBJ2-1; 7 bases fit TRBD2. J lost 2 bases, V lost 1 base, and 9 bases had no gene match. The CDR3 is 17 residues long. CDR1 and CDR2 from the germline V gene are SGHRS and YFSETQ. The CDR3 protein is CASSLLGGRDAYNEQFF. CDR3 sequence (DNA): TGCGCCAGCAGCTTGTTGGGCGGGAGAGACGCCTACAATGAGCAGTTCTTC. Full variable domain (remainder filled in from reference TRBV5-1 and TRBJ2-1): KAGVTQTPRYLIKTRGQQVTLSCSPISGHRSVSWYQQTPGQGLQFLFEYFSETQRNKGNFPGRFSGRQFSNSRSEMNVSTLELGDSALYLCASSLLGGRDAYNEQFFGPGTRLTVL.

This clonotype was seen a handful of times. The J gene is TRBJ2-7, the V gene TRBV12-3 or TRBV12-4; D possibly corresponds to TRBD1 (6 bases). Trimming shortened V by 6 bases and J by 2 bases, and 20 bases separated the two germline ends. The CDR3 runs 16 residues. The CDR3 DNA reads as TGTGCCAGCAGCAAACCATTGAACAGGGCTCCCTACGAGCAGTACTTC. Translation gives CASSKPLNRAPYEQYF.

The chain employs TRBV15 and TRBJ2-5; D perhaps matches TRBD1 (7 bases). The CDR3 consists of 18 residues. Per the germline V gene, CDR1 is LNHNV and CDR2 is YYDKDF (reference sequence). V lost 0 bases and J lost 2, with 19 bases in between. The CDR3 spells CATSRDYFTGDFQETQYF. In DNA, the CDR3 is TGTGCCACCAGCAGAGATTATTTCACAGGGGACTTTCAAGAGACCCAGTACTTC.

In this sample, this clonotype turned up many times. The CDR3 DNA reads as TGTGCCCTCCGGATCGAACGAACGGAATCGCAGTATTTT. It specifies CALRIERTESQYF. The chain links TRBV10-3 to TRBJ2-3; no definite D call. The CDR3 length is 13 residues. The ends were cut back, 11 bases at V and 10 bases at J, with 22 bases in the middle. Germline CDR1 reads ENHRY; CDR2 reads SYGVKD.

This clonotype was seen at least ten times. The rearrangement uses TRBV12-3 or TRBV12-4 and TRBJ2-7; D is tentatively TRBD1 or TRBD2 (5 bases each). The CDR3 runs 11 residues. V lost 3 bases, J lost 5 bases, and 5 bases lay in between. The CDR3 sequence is CASSLGHEQYF. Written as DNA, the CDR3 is TGTGCCAGCAGTTTGGGACACGAGCAGTACTTC.

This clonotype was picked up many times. The CDR3 nucleotides are TGCGCCAGCAGCCAAGGGGGACTAGCGGACAATGAGCAGTTCTTC. Its protein is CASSQGGLADNEQFF. The chain has TRBV4-3 and TRBJ2-1; 11 nucleotides match TRBD2. J was trimmed by 5 bases and V by 1 base; bases with no gene match: 1. CDR3 size: 15 residues. Germline CDR1 reads LGHNA; CDR2 reads YSLEER.

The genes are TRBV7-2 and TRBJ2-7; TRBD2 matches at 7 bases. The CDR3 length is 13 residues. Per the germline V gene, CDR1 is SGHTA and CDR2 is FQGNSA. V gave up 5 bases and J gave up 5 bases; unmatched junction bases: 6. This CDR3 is CASSPIAGHEQYF. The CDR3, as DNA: TGTGCCAGCAGCCCAATAGCGGGCCACGAGCAGTACTTC.

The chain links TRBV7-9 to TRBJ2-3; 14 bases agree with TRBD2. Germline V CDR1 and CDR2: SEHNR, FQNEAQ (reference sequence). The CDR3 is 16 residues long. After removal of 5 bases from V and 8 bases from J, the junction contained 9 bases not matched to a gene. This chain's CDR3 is CASSPRLAGGTTTQYF. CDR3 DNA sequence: TGTGCCAGCAGCCCTCGACTAGCGGGAGGGACGACTACGCAGTATTTT. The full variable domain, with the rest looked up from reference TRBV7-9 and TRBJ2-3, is DTGVSQNPRHKITKRGQNVTFRCDPISEHNRLYWYRQTLGQGPEFLTYFQNEAQLEKSRLLSDRFSAERPKGSFSTLEIQRTEQGDSAMYLCASSPRLAGGTTTQYFGPGTRLTVL.

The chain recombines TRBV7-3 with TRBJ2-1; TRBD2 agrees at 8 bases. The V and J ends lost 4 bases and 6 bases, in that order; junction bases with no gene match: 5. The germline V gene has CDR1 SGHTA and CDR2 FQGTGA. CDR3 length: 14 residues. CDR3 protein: CASSWGLGGNEQFF. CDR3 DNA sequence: TGTGCCAGCAGCTGGGGACTAGGGGGCAATGAGCAGTTCTTC.

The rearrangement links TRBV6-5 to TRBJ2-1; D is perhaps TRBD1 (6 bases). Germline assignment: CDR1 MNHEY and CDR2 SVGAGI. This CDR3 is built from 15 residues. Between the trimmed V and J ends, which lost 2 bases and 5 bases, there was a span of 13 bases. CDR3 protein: CASSYGGSVHNEQFF. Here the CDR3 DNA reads TGTGCCAGCAGTTACGGGGGCTCGGTACACAATGAGCAGTTCTTC.

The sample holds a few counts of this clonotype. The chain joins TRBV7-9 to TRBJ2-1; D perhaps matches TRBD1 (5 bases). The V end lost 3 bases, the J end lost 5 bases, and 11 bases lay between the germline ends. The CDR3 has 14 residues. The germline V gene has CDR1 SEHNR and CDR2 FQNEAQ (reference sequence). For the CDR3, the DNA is TGTGCCAGCAGCTTCATCGCAGGGAACAATGAGCAGTTCTTC. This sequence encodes CASSFIAGNNEQFF.

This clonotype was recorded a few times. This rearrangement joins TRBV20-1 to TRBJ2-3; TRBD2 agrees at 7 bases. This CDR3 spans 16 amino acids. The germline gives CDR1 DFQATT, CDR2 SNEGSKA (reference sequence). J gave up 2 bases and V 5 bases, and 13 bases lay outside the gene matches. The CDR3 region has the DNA TGCAGTGCTGAGCGGGATGGGTTTTGGAACACAGATACGCAGTATTTT. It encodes CSAERDGFWNTDTQYF.

CDR3 sequence: CAGPRDRFIPDTQYF. The CDR3 DNA sequence: TGTGCCGGCCCGAGGGACAGGTTTATCCCAGATACGCAGTATTTT. V gene TRBV6-4 combines with J gene TRBJ2-3; 8 nucleotides align to TRBD1. The V and J ends lost 11 bases and 4 bases, in that order; junction bases with no gene match: 14. The germline V gene encodes CDR1 MRHNA and CDR2 SNTAGT. The CDR3 sequence is 15 residues long.

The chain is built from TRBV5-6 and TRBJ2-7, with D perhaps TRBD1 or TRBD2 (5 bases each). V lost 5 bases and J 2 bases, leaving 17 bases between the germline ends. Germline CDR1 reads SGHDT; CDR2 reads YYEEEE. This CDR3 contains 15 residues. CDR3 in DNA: TGTGCCAGCAGGTCCGTACGGGACCCTACCTACGAGCAGTACTTC. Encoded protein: CASRSVRDPTYEQYF.

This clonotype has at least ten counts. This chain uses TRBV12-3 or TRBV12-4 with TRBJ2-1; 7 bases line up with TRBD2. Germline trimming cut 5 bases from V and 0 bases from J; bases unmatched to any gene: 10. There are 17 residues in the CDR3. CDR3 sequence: CASSPPWGEGSYNEQFF. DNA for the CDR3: TGTGCCAGCAGTCCACCCTGGGGGGAGGGCTCCTACAATGAGCAGTTCTTC.

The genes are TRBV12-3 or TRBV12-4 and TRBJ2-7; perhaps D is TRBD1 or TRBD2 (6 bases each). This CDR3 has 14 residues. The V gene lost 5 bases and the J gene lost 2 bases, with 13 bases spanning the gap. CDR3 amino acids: CASSRGPPPYEQYF. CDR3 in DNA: TGTGCCAGCAGTCGGGGGCCGCCCCCCTACGAGCAGTACTTC.

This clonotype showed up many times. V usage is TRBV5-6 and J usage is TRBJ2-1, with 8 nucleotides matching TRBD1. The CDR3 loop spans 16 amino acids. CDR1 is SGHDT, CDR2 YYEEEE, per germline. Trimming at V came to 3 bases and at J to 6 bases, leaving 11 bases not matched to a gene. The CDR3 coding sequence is TGTGCCAGCAGCTGGACAGGGTTAGTACTGGGCAATGAGCAGTTCTTC. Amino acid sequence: CASSWTGLVLGNEQFF.

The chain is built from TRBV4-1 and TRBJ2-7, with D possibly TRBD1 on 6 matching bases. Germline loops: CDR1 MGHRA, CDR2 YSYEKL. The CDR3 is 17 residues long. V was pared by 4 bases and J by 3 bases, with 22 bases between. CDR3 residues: CASSPWGTGQGSYEQYF. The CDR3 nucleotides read TGCGCCAGCAGCCCCTGGGGAACAGGGCAGGGAAGCTACGAGCAGTACTTC.

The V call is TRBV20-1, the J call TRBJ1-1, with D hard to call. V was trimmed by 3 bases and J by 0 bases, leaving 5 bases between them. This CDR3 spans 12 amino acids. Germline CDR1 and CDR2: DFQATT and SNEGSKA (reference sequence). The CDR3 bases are TGCAGTGCTAGCGGGATGAACACTGAAGCTTTCTTT. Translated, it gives CSASGMNTEAFF.